The clone carrying this TCR beta chain was counted a few times. Trimming took off 5 bases at V and 4 bases at J, with 14 bases between the two ends. CDR3 length equals 13 residues. Germline CDR1 DFQATT, CDR2 SNEGSKA (reference sequence). cDNA libraries for TCR alpha and TCR beta, carrying sample barcodes and UMIs, came from 5'RACE with constant-segment primers. TCRdb ran MiXCR on the 5' RACE reads and lists one entry per CDR3 protein. The table records about 110,000 distinct CDR3 sequences, 15% to 20% of them present only once. This entry belongs to a study of T-cell memory formation after mild COVID-19. Turning to the study itself: TCR clusters were mostly confined to one donor each.

The source material was PBMCs or a T cell subset sorted from them (not recorded which). V gene TRBV20-1 combines with J gene TRBJ1-2; D is possibly TRBD1 (6 bases). The sequence derives from a man in his late teens or twenties who had mild COVID-19 (a few samples of this study predate the infection). Cell type and time point are not known. CDR3 in amino acids: CSAQTGHFYGYTF. The CDR3 nucleotides are TGCAGTGCTCAGACAGGCCATTTCTATGGCTACACCTTC.